Listed below are T cell receptor beta chains from one sample, sequenced in a study of Graves' ophthalmopathy and Graves' hyperthyroidism. One entry per CDR3 protein results from TCRdb running MiXCR on the multiplex PCR reads. Altogether 170,000 or so distinct CDR3 sequences are present, more than 30% being singletons, with the ten largest covering under 7%. Source material: peripheral blood. All receptors come from a middle-aged woman with Graves' ophthalmopathy. Both conserved end residues are part of each CDR3. Each record gives: J gene, V gene, D gene, clone size, CDR3 DNA, CDR3 protein. The D gene is left open where the match is weak. A row's size may be missing; if present it is once, few, many or a size class.

J: TRBJ1-1; V: TRBV7-2; D: TRBD1; size: NA; DNA: TGTGCCAGCAGCTTAGCGATTTGGCAGGGGGCGAAGGAAGCTTTCTTT; CDR3: CASSLAIWQGAKEAFF
J: TRBJ1-1; V: TRBV6-1; D: NA; size: NA; DNA: TGTGCCAGCAGTGAGGGAAGGGGACATATGAACACTGAAGCTTTCTTT; CDR3: CASSEGRGHMNTEAFF
J: TRBJ1-5; V: TRBV28; D: NA; size: many; DNA: TGTGCCAGCAGCCCAGACACCCCGGCCAATCAGCCCCAGCATTTT; CDR3: CASSPDTPANQPQHF
J: TRBJ2-2; V: TRBV20-1; D: NA; size: many; DNA: TGCAGTGCTAGAGATGGTCAAGTCACCGGGGAGCTGTTTTTT; CDR3: CSARDGQVTGELFF
J: TRBJ1-1; V: TRBV6-5; D: TRBD1; size: NA; DNA: TGTGCCAGCAGTTTGATACAGGGGGACACTGAAGCTTTCTTT; CDR3: CASSLIQGDTEAFF
J: TRBJ2-7; V: TRBV3-1; D: NA; size: many; DNA: TGTGCCAGCAGCCCTCGGGCCACCTACGAGCAGTACTTC; CDR3: CASSPRATYEQYF
J: TRBJ1-3; V: TRBV28; D: NA; size: many; DNA: TGTGCCAGCAGTTTAGGTTGGGGGGGTCCTGGAAACACCATATATTTT; CDR3: CASSLGWGGPGNTIYF
J: TRBJ2-5; V: TRBV7-8; D: NA; size: many; DNA: TGTGCCAGCAGCTTTATGGTTCATCAAAACCCTCCAAAAGAGACCCAGTACTTC; CDR3: CASSFMVHQNPPKETQYF
J: TRBJ2-2; V: TRBV6-1; D: NA; size: NA; DNA: TGTGCCAGCGGGCCCCGGAACACCGGGGAGCTGTTTTTT; CDR3: CASGPRNTGELFF
J: TRBJ2-7; V: TRBV30; D: NA; size: many; DNA: TGTGCCTGGAGACAGGTCGGGGATCGCGAGCAGTACTTC; CDR3: CAWRQVGDREQYF
J: TRBJ2-5; V: TRBV27; D: TRBD1; size: many; DNA: TGTGCCAGCAGTTGGACAGGGAAAGAGACCCAGTACTTC; CDR3: CASSWTGKETQYF
J: TRBJ2-5; V: TRBV24-1; D: TRBD2; size: NA; DNA: TGTGCCAGCAGCCAAAGGCGGGAGGGCCGCGAGACCCAGTACTTC; CDR3: CASSQRREGRETQYF
J: TRBJ2-7; V: TRBV7-6; D: NA; size: many; DNA: TGTGCCAGCAGCTTATGGGGTCGGGAGCAGTACTTC; CDR3: CASSLWGREQYF
J: TRBJ1-2; V: TRBV6-2/TRBV6-3; D: TRBD1; size: NA; DNA: TGTGCCAGCACGAGGACAGGGGAGGACTATGGCTACACCTTC; CDR3: CASTRTGEDYGYTF
J: TRBJ2-4; V: TRBV6-1; D: TRBD2; size: many; DNA: TGTGCCATCGGGACTAGCGGTATAGCCAAAAACATTCAGTACTTC; CDR3: CAIGTSGIAKNIQYF
J: TRBJ2-5; V: TRBV6-5; D: TRBD1; size: once; DNA: TGTGCCAGCAGTTACTCCCGGACAGGGGGCGGGGAGACCCAGTACTTC; CDR3: CASSYSRTGGGETQYF
J: TRBJ2-6; V: TRBV12-3/TRBV12-4; D: NA; size: few; DNA: TGTGCCAGCAGTTTTGGAACACCGGGGGCCAACGTCCTGACTTTC; CDR3: CASSFGTPGANVLTF
J: TRBJ2-7; V: TRBV10-1; D: NA; size: NA; DNA: TGCGCCAGCAGTGAGGGGGTCTACGGGGAGCAGTACTTC; CDR3: CASSEGVYGEQYF
J: TRBJ1-3; V: TRBV28; D: NA; size: many; DNA: TGTGCCAGCAGTTTTCCCGTGACCTCTGGAAACACCATATATTTT; CDR3: CASSFPVTSGNTIYF
J: TRBJ2-5; V: TRBV7-2; D: NA; size: many; DNA: TGTGCCAGCAGCTTAGTAGGGGTGGGCCTGGAGACCCAGTACTTC; CDR3: CASSLVGVGLETQYF
J: TRBJ1-3; V: TRBV12-3/TRBV12-4; D: NA; size: many; DNA: TGTGCCAGCAGTGTCCAATTGGGGAGCTCTGGAAACACCATATATTTT; CDR3: CASSVQLGSSGNTIYF
J: TRBJ2-7; V: TRBV15; D: TRBD2; size: many; DNA: TGTGCCACCAGCAGACCCGGGAGGGACGAGCAGTACTTC; CDR3: CATSRPGRDEQYF
J: TRBJ1-1; V: TRBV7-2; D: NA; size: many; DNA: TGTGCCATTACCCACCCTGGGGGGCAGGGTGGGGCTTTCTTT; CDR3: CAITHPGGQGGAFF
J: TRBJ2-7; V: TRBV15; D: TRBD2; size: NA; DNA: TGTGCCACCAGCAGAGGTACTAGCGGGAACTACGAGCAGTACTTC; CDR3: CATSRGTSGNYEQYF
J: TRBJ2-4; V: TRBV28; D: NA; size: many; DNA: TGTGCCAGCAGTTTCTCCGACAGGTTTGGTATTCAGTACTTC; CDR3: CASSFSDRFGIQYF
J: TRBJ1-1; V: TRBV12-3/TRBV12-4; D: NA; size: many; DNA: TGTGCCAGCAGTTTAGCAGGGGAAGGGGAAGCTTTCTTT; CDR3: CASSLAGEGEAFF
J: TRBJ2-7; V: TRBV7-2; D: NA; size: NA; DNA: TGTGCCAGCAGCTGGCCTCCGGGGTTTCGGTACGAGCAGTACTTC; CDR3: CASSWPPGFRYEQYF
J: TRBJ2-7; V: TRBV12-3/TRBV12-4; D: NA; size: once; DNA: TGTGCCAGCAGTCTGTACAGAAGCGCCCAGTCCTACGAGCAGTACTTC; CDR3: CASSLYRSAQSYEQYF